The rows below give T cell receptor beta chains drawn from one sample of a study of CD8 T cells in ankylosing spondylitis. TCRdb passed the 5' RACE reads through MiXCR, listing each CDR3 protein once. The repertoire holds roughly 440,000 distinct CDR3 sequences, with approximately 17% as singletons. The sample consisted of blood, either unsorted or a sorted T cell fraction (not recorded which). These receptors were collected from a male donor with ankylosing spondylitis. Each CDR3 is given without its conserved first and last residue. Each record gives: V gene, J gene, CDR3 protein.

v_gene: TRBV6-2/TRBV6-3; j_gene: TRBJ1-1; CDR3aa: ASRAPYTEAF
v_gene: TRBV6-5; j_gene: TRBJ1-1; CDR3aa: ASSYWGPMNTEAF
v_gene: TRBV19; j_gene: TRBJ2-2; CDR3aa: ASSPGLAGHTGELF
v_gene: TRBV6-1; j_gene: TRBJ2-7; CDR3aa: ASTQRRANRPDYEQY
v_gene: TRBV4-2; j_gene: TRBJ2-3; CDR3aa: ASSPSTSGRTDTQY
v_gene: TRBV5-5; j_gene: TRBJ2-7; CDR3aa: ASSLAPGISYEQY
v_gene: TRBV5-1; j_gene: TRBJ1-2; CDR3aa: ASSLTNREHGYT
v_gene: TRBV5-1; j_gene: TRBJ2-3; CDR3aa: ASSWSSRTSGGAAQY
v_gene: TRBV7-9; j_gene: TRBJ1-1; CDR3aa: ASRRSEGSPEAF
v_gene: TRBV12-3/TRBV12-4; j_gene: TRBJ2-1; CDR3aa: ASSTRGERVLDNEQF
v_gene: TRBV12-3/TRBV12-4; j_gene: TRBJ2-1; CDR3aa: ASTLRLAGPGNEQF
v_gene: TRBV18; j_gene: TRBJ2-1; CDR3aa: ASSRGQGGNEQF
v_gene: TRBV20-1; j_gene: TRBJ2-5; CDR3aa: SAAGGGAAETQY
v_gene: TRBV5-1; j_gene: TRBJ2-1; CDR3aa: ASSLVVGVFNEQF
v_gene: TRBV6-1; j_gene: TRBJ2-7; CDR3aa: ASSRDYEQY
v_gene: TRBV20-1; j_gene: TRBJ1-3; CDR3aa: SAPDRGGNTIY
v_gene: TRBV2; j_gene: TRBJ2-1; CDR3aa: ASSGSVAFDEQF
v_gene: TRBV25-1; j_gene: TRBJ1-4; CDR3aa: ASSDRQGAVATNEKLF
v_gene: TRBV2; j_gene: TRBJ2-2; CDR3aa: ASSEEGAIGELF
v_gene: TRBV4-1; j_gene: TRBJ2-1; CDR3aa: ASEGGFSDEQF
v_gene: TRBV2; j_gene: TRBJ1-5; CDR3aa: ASSERGRGGSQPQH
v_gene: TRBV4-2; j_gene: TRBJ2-3; CDR3aa: ASSQVGTDTQY
v_gene: TRBV11-3; j_gene: TRBJ2-2; CDR3aa: ASSLRRSGAGTGELF
v_gene: TRBV15; j_gene: TRBJ1-2; CDR3aa: ATSRGANYGYT
v_gene: TRBV20-1; j_gene: TRBJ1-5; CDR3aa: SARRGGAENQPQH
v_gene: TRBV6-5; j_gene: TRBJ2-7; CDR3aa: ACSYRLASEQY
v_gene: TRBV18; j_gene: TRBJ1-6; CDR3aa: ASSPPGTDNSPLH
v_gene: TRBV5-1; j_gene: TRBJ2-1; CDR3aa: ASNLAGGYINEQF
v_gene: TRBV2; j_gene: TRBJ2-2; CDR3aa: ASSDRRGSNGGELF
v_gene: TRBV6-5; j_gene: TRBJ2-5; CDR3aa: ASSYSSSGGARETQY
v_gene: TRBV30; j_gene: TRBJ1-5; CDR3aa: AWSAGNQPQH
v_gene: TRBV29-1; j_gene: TRBJ2-1; CDR3aa: SVEPAGPWGNEQF
v_gene: TRBV3-1; j_gene: TRBJ2-5; CDR3aa: ASSQATGLGLRETQY
v_gene: TRBV18; j_gene: TRBJ1-1; CDR3aa: ASSPRSPGTSNTEAF
v_gene: TRBV27; j_gene: TRBJ2-1; CDR3aa: ASSMEGRGYNEQF
v_gene: TRBV6-5; j_gene: TRBJ1-4; CDR3aa: ASSYQGPNEKLF
v_gene: TRBV10-3; j_gene: TRBJ2-1; CDR3aa: AIGTVAEQF
v_gene: TRBV24-1; j_gene: TRBJ2-7; CDR3aa: ATGTADSYEQY
v_gene: TRBV18; j_gene: TRBJ1-2; CDR3aa: ASSPGQEAGYT
v_gene: TRBV5-4; j_gene: TRBJ2-2; CDR3aa: ASSLGYRGKGGELF
v_gene: TRBV5-1; j_gene: TRBJ1-2; CDR3aa: ASSLAHGQGDYGYT
v_gene: TRBV20-1; j_gene: TRBJ1-2; CDR3aa: SAGDYSRGDYGYT
v_gene: TRBV9; j_gene: TRBJ2-7; CDR3aa: ASSVGPAESSYEQY
v_gene: TRBV5-6; j_gene: TRBJ2-7; CDR3aa: ASSLSGSGRLRVN
v_gene: TRBV7-3; j_gene: TRBJ1-1; CDR3aa: ASSTDREATEAF
v_gene: TRBV12-3/TRBV12-4; j_gene: TRBJ2-1; CDR3aa: ASRSIGPRSF
v_gene: TRBV6-1; j_gene: TRBJ1-5; CDR3aa: ASKVVRTGDILH
v_gene: TRBV6-1; j_gene: TRBJ1-2; CDR3aa: ASSARDRVYGYT
v_gene: TRBV28; j_gene: TRBJ1-1; CDR3aa: ASSLDTGKEAF
v_gene: TRBV3-1; j_gene: TRBJ2-7; CDR3aa: ASSQEGLSYEQY